These 3 T cell receptor beta chains were all obtained from the same sample, sequenced in a study of blood T cells in healthy people across ages. Then a second PCR, running about 7 to 11 cycles, was carried out with a sample-barcoded 5' primer and a J-beta primer mix. TCRdb called the 5' RACE reads again in MiXCR, with one record for every CDR3 protein. The profile shows around 670,000 distinct CDR3 sequences, 25% to 30% of them singletons. Sequencing was performed on blood. These receptors were taken from a woman older than 75 in good health.

Concerning this clonotype itself: Given a much more abundant clone one base away, this may be a read error. This rearrangement joins TRBV5-5 to TRBJ2-3; 9 bases agree with TRBD1. V was pared by 5 bases and J by 3 bases, with 10 bases of the junction left unmatched. Germline V gene data show CDR1 as SGHKS and CDR2 as YYEKEE (reference sequence). This CDR3 is built from 16 residues. CDR3 in DNA: TGTGCCAGCAGGACGGGACAGGGATTGACTACAGATACGCAGTATTTT. This sequence encodes CASRTGQGLTTDTQYF.

This clonotype was seen many times. This chain connects TRBV29-1 to TRBJ2-7, with TRBD1 matching over 10 bases. The CDR3 has 17 amino acids. V was clipped by 6 bases and J by 2 bases; unmatched bases: 16. Looked up from germline, CDR1 is SQVTM and CDR2 is ANQGSEA. CDR3 coding DNA: TGCAGCGTCCGAACCGACAGGGGGCATCCTGGTACCTACGAGCAGTACTTC. Its translation: CSVRTDRGHPGTYEQYF.

This clonotype was observed at least ten times. The V gene is TRBV12-3 or TRBV12-4, the J gene TRBJ2-5, with D perhaps TRBD1 (6 bases). There are 14 residues in the CDR3. V lost 4 bases and J lost 2, with 11 bases in between. CDR3 in amino acids: CASSWGTFQETQYF. The CDR3, as DNA: TGTGCCAGCAGTTGGGGGACATTTCAAGAGACCCAGTACTTC.